Listed here are 27 T cell receptor beta chains from one sample, sequenced in a study of T cells in Graves' hyperthyroidism and ophthalmopathy. Researchers amplified the TCR beta CDR3 regions from RNA transcripts. HTBI primers were the set used in a first-round RT-PCR of the TCR CDR3. TCRdb analysed the multiplex PCR reads with MiXCR anew, one entry per CDR3 protein. The repertoire has 650,000 to 800,000 distinct CDR3 sequences, just under 45% of them found once; the top ten carry about 7.2%. Sequenced: peripheral blood or thyroid tissue (not recorded which). The receptor set was obtained from an adult man with Graves' disease, either hyperthyroidism or ophthalmopathy (not recorded which).

This clonotype was picked up many times. The chain couples TRBV29-1 to TRBJ1-1; D is possibly TRBD1 (5 bases). The CDR3 is 11 amino acids. Germline CDR1 and CDR2: SQVTM and ANQGSEA. The V and J ends lost 7 bases and 6 bases respectively, with 12 bases between them. The CDR3 region has the DNA TGCAGCGCTAGAAGGGGACCTGAAGCTTTCTTT. Translation gives CSARRGPEAFF.

There are a few counts of this clonotype. The rearrangement uses TRBV7-2 and TRBJ2-7; unclear D gene. Germline V gene sequence: CDR1 SGHTA, CDR2 FQGNSA. The CDR3 contains 12 residues. Trimming stripped 3 bases from V and 6 bases from J, with 9 bases between. The CDR3 reads CASSFYMIEQYF. DNA for the CDR3: TGTGCCAGCAGCTTTTATATGATCGAGCAGTACTTC.

This chain joins TRBV5-1 and TRBJ1-2, with D possibly matching TRBD1 (5 bases). This CDR3 has 15 amino acids. From germline, CDR1 is SGHRS and CDR2 YFSETQ. Trimming shortened V by 4 bases and J by 3 bases, and 16 bases separated the two germline ends. The CDR3 reads CASSGGTFADYGYTF. In DNA, the CDR3 is TGCGCCAGCAGCGGCGGGACGTTTGCGGACTATGGCTACACCTTC.

This clonotype was recorded at least ten times. The rearrangement joins TRBV19 to TRBJ1-5; 9 nucleotides line up with TRBD1. V gave up 7 bases and J gave up 4 bases; unmatched junction bases: 5. The CDR3 totals 14 residues. The germline CDR1 and CDR2 sequences are LNHDA and SQIVND (reference sequence). CDR3 amino acids: CASTPGQGNQPQHF. CDR3 coding DNA: TGTGCCAGTACCCCCGGACAGGGGAATCAGCCCCAGCATTTT.

This clonotype was recorded at least ten times. The genes are TRBV11-3 and TRBJ1-1; no firm D call. CDR1 SGHNT and CDR2 YENEEA come from the germline V gene. Between the trimmed V and J ends, which lost 1 base and 1 base, there was a span of 10 bases. This CDR3 is 15 amino acids long. DNA of the CDR3: TGTGCCAGCAGCTTAGGTCCCGCGAGGAACACTGAAGCTTTCTTT. This codes for CASSLGPARNTEAFF.

This clonotype showed up just once. The chain recombines TRBV6-1 with TRBJ1-1; 9 positions match TRBD1. With 6 bases clipped from V and 6 bases from J, the junction kept 8 bases outside the gene matches. Germline CDR1 MNHNS, CDR2 SASEGT. CDR3 length equals 14 residues. As DNA, the CDR3 is TGTGCCAGCAGCGAGGGACAGGGTTTCCCTGAAGCTTTCTTT. This sequence encodes CASSEGQGFPEAFF.

The rearrangement uses TRBV29-1 and TRBJ1-3; no clear D. The germline V and J ends were trimmed by 1 base and 7 bases, with 8 bases remaining between them. Germline CDR1 and CDR2: SQVTM and ANQGSEA. CDR3 size: 12 residues. CDR3 protein: CSVEGFRNTIYF. The DNA of the CDR3 is TGCAGCGTTGAAGGGTTCAGGAACACCATATATTTT.

This clonotype was observed a few times. The rearrangement links TRBV10-2 to TRBJ2-2, with TRBD2 matching 10 bases. The CDR3 runs to 17 residues. J gave up 3 bases and V 0 bases, and 4 bases lay outside the gene matches. CDR1 and CDR2 from the germline V gene are WSHSY and SAAADI. The DNA of the CDR3 is TGCGCCAGCAGTGAGTCGTCGCTAGCGGGAGACACCGGGGAGCTGTTTTTT. Residues: CASSESSLAGDTGELFF.

With respect to this clonotype: One junction end does not reproduce the germline sequence, and a read error may be involved. The gene calls are TRBV6-5 and TRBJ1-6, with D uncertain. Germline CDR1 MNHEY, CDR2 SVGAGI. The CDR3 spans 15 residues. CDR3 protein: CAISYGSYYDSPLHF. The CDR3 DNA reads TGTGCCATCAGTTACGGCAGCTACTATGATTCACCCCTCCACTTT.

Regarding this clonotype: Germline and junction disagree at one end, which may indicate a read error. The chain recombines TRBV7-7 with TRBJ2-1; the match to TRBD1 covers 7 bases. The CDR3 contains 13 residues. CDR1 SSHAT and CDR2 FNYEAQ come from the germline V gene (reference sequence). Here the CDR3 DNA reads TGTGCTAGCAGCTTCGACAGGGACAATGAGCAGTTCTTC. Its protein product is CASSFDRDNEQFF.

V and J are TRBV2 and TRBJ2-2; D is perhaps TRBD1 (6 bases). This CDR3 spans 13 amino acids. Germline assignment: CDR1 SNHLY and CDR2 FYNNEI. The V gene lost 3 bases and the J gene lost 6 bases, with 8 bases spanning the gap. CDR3 sequence reads: CASSEDSPGELFF. CDR3 bases: TGTGCCAGCAGTGAGGACAGCCCCGGGGAGCTGTTTTTT.

This chain links TRBV29-1 with TRBJ1-2; D possibly corresponds to TRBD1 (5 bases). Trimming left V 3 bases short and J 6 bases short, with 17 bases between. The CDR3 runs to 14 residues. Germline V gene data show CDR1 as SQVTM and CDR2 as ANQGSEA. In DNA form, the CDR3 reads TGCAGCGTTGAGCGCTCGGGGGGTTATCATGGCTACACCTTC. Translation gives CSVERSGGYHGYTF.

V usage is TRBV19 and J usage is TRBJ1-5; D unclear. Germline V gives CDR1 LNHDA, CDR2 SQIVND (reference sequence). The V gene lost 8 bases and the J gene lost 0 bases, with 11 bases spanning the gap. The CDR3 runs to 14 residues. CDR3 loop: CASASWYSNQPQHF. The DNA for the CDR3 is TGTGCCAGTGCTAGTTGGTATAGCAATCAGCCCCAGCATTTT.

The chain recombines TRBV7-4 with TRBJ1-5; the match to TRBD1 covers 7 bases. J gave up 1 base and V 4 bases, and 4 bases lay outside the gene matches. The germline CDR1 and CDR2 sequences are SGHVT and SQSDAQ. This CDR3 comprises 15 residues. As DNA, the CDR3 is TGTGCCAGCAGCTCACAGGGGCTCAGCAATCAGCCCCAGCATTTT. Translated, it gives CASSSQGLSNQPQHF.

There are many counts of this clonotype. One end of the junction does not line up with germline, which may come from a read error. As DNA, the CDR3 is TGTGCTAGCAGCTTAAGCAGGGGGCACACCGGGGAGCTGTTTTTT. Encoded protein: CASSLSRGHTGELFF. J is TRBJ2-2 and V is TRBV7-7; 8 bases are a match to TRBD1. From germline, CDR1 is SSHAT and CDR2 FNYEAQ (reference sequence). This CDR3 comprises 15 residues.

The V gene is TRBV7-2, the J gene TRBJ1-2; 7 bases are a match to TRBD1. CDR1 is SGHTA, CDR2 FQGNSA, per germline. J lost 4 bases, V lost 6 bases, and 14 bases had no gene match. The CDR3 covers 16 residues. The CDR3 DNA reads TGTGCCAGCAGTCCTCGACAGGGCTCGAGGGGCTATGGCTACACCTTC. Its translation: CASSPRQGSRGYGYTF. The full variable domain, with the rest looked up from reference TRBV7-2 and TRBJ1-2, is GAGVSQSPSNKVTEKGKDVELRCDPISGHTALYWYRQSLGQGLEFLIYFQGNSAPDKSGLPSDRFSAERTGGSVSTLTIQRTQQEDSAVYLCASSPRQGSRGYGYTFGSGTRLTVV.

This clonotype was counted between two and nine times. This sequence joins TRBV12-3 or TRBV12-4 and TRBJ1-2, with D possibly being TRBD1 (5 bases). The V end lost 6 bases, the J end lost 2 bases, and 19 bases lay between the germline ends. The CDR3 has 16 residues. CDR3 DNA sequence: TGTGCCAGCAGCCCAACCCCGGGCAGGGAGAACTATGGCTACACCTTC. Its protein is CASSPTPGRENYGYTF.

This clonotype was seen only once. The chain employs TRBV29-1 and TRBJ1-4, with D perhaps matching TRBD1 (6 bases). Trimming shortened V by 6 bases and J by 7 bases, and 12 bases separated the two germline ends. This CDR3 region has 12 residues. Germline V CDR1 and CDR2: SQVTM, ANQGSEA. The CDR3 spells CSVGDMAEKLFF. The CDR3 DNA is TGCAGCGTCGGGGACATGGCTGAAAAACTGTTTTTT.

This clonotype turned up a few times. The rearrangement uses TRBV7-8 and TRBJ1-5; the match to TRBD1 covers 9 bases. This CDR3 is built from 14 residues. With V trimmed by 5 bases and J by 6 bases, 5 bases remained unmatched. The germline V gene has CDR1 SGHVS and CDR2 FQNEAQ. Here the CDR3 reads CASSLGQGLQPQHF. The CDR3, as DNA: TGTGCCAGCAGCCTGGGACAGGGCCTTCAGCCCCAGCATTTT. The complete variable domain, with remaining parts taken from reference TRBV7-8 and TRBJ1-5, reads GAGVSQSPRYKVAKRGQDVALRCDPISGHVSLFWYQQALGQGPEFLTYFQNEAQLDKSGLPSDRFFAERPEGSVSTLKIQRTQQEDSAVYLCASSLGQGLQPQHFGDGTRLSIL.

This chain links TRBV2 with TRBJ2-7; 9 bases are shared with TRBD1. The germline gives CDR1 SNHLY, CDR2 FYNNEI. There are 13 residues in the CDR3. V shed 10 bases and J 4 bases; nucleotides not matched to a gene: 8. Written as DNA, the CDR3 is TGTGCCACCACCCGGGACAGGGATTACGAGCAGTACTTC. Translation gives CATTRDRDYEQYF.

This clonotype was seen a few times. The rearrangement uses TRBV6-6 and TRBJ2-5; 7 positions agree with TRBD1. Per the germline V gene, CDR1 is MNHNY and CDR2 is SVGAGI (reference sequence). Trimming cost V 0 bases and J 4 bases; bases outside gene matches: 5. The CDR3 has 15 residues. The CDR3 reads CASSYSGAGGETQYF. CDR3 sequence (DNA): TGTGCCAGCAGTTACTCAGGGGCAGGGGGAGAGACCCAGTACTTC.

The V call is TRBV12-3 or TRBV12-4, the J call TRBJ2-7; the D is unclear. The CDR3 sequence is 13 residues long. The germline V and J ends were trimmed by 2 bases and 4 bases, with 9 bases remaining between them. CDR3 nucleotide sequence: TGTGCCAGCAGTTTATTCGGGCAGTACGAGCAGTACTTC. This translates into CASSLFGQYEQYF.

Note on this clonotype: This may be a read error: a much more frequent sequence differs by one nucleotide. Without the conserved terminal phenylalanine or tryptophan, this CDR3 likely stems from a read error. This chain joins TRBV10-3 and TRBJ2-7, with 8 bases identical to TRBD1. Germline V CDR1 and CDR2: ENHRY, SYGVKD. There are 13 residues in the CDR3. Trimming cost V 3 bases and J 6 bases; bases outside gene matches: 4. The CDR3 loop is CAISDRGQGEQYL. The CDR3 coding sequence is TGTGCCATCAGTGACAGGGGGCAAGGCGAGCAGTACCTC.

This clonotype was seen only a few times. The chain links TRBV7-9 to TRBJ1-3, with D uncertain. Germline lookup yields CDR1 SEHNR and CDR2 FQNEAQ (reference sequence). This CDR3 is built from 15 residues. V dropped 1 base and J dropped 4 bases, with 11 bases sitting between them. The CDR3 here is CASSLDRYSGNTIYF. The CDR3 coding sequence is TGTGCCAGCAGCTTAGATAGGTACTCCGGAAACACCATATATTTT.

The rearrangement joins TRBV20-1 to TRBJ1-1, with a weak D call TRBD1 (5 bases). V was pared by 0 bases and J by 11 bases, with 13 bases between. CDR1 is DFQATT and CDR2 is SNEGSKA in the germline V gene (reference sequence). CDR3 length equals 12 residues. The chain's CDR3 is CSARETGEVAFF. CDR3 DNA sequence: TGCAGTGCTAGAGAAACGGGGGAGGTGGCTTTCTTT.

This clonotype was detected ten times or more. V usage is TRBV10-3 and J usage is TRBJ2-2; 8 bases fit TRBD1. CDR3 length: 15 amino acids. In germline, CDR1 is ENHRY, CDR2 SYGVKD. V shed 5 bases and J 7 bases; nucleotides not matched to a gene: 9. The CDR3, as DNA: TGTGCCATCAGTTCGGACAGGGATCAGGACGGGGAGCTGTTTTTT. Translation: CAISSDRDQDGELFF.

J is TRBJ1-5 and V is TRBV7-2, with 8 bases that match TRBD1. J was trimmed by 3 bases and V by 1 base; bases with no gene match: 8. The CDR3 has 17 residues. CDR1 is SGHTA and CDR2 is FQGNSA in the germline V gene. The CDR3 loop reads CASSLGGGQGANQPQHF. CDR3 nucleotide sequence: TGTGCCAGCAGCTTAGGTGGTGGGCAGGGGGCCAATCAGCCCCAGCATTTT.